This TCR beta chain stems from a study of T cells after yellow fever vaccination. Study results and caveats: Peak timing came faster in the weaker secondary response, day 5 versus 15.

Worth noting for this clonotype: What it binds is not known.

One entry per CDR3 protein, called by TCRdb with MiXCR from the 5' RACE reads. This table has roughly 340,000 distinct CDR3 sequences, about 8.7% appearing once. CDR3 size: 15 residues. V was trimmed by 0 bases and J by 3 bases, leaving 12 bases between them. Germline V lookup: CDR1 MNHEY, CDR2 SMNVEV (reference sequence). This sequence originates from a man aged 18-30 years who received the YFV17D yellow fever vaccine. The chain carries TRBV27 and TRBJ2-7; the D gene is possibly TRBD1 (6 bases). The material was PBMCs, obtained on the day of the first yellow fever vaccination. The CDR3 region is CASSLSWDNYYEQYF. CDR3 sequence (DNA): TGTGCCAGCAGTTTATCGTGGGACAACTACTACGAGCAGTACTTC.